The next 24 T cell receptor beta chains were all read from a single sample in a study of T cell repertoires in cytomegalovirus infection. These receptors' targets are unknown. TCRdb independently ran MiXCR on the reads; one entry per CDR3 protein. Here the sample spans 700,000 to 900,000 distinct CDR3 sequences, about 27% being singletons. This specimen consisted of cultured CD8+ T cells from PBMCs, obtained from culture after CMV antigen stimulation. Every receptor here comes from a human donor in good health (CMV status not recorded). Some clones in this sample may be carry-over from other donors' samples.

The chain combines TRBV7-9 with TRBJ2-2; D remains unclear. This CDR3 region has 14 residues. V was pared by 5 bases and J by 4 bases, with 11 bases between. Germline values: CDR1 SEHNR, CDR2 FQNEAQ (reference sequence). CDR3 sequence: CASSPDVSTGELFF. Written as DNA, the CDR3 is TGTGCCAGCAGCCCGGACGTAAGCACCGGGGAGCTGTTTTTT. Drawing the rest from reference TRBV7-9 and TRBJ2-2, the complete variable domain is DTGVSQNPRHKITKRGQNVTFRCDPISEHNRLYWYRQTLGQGPEFLTYFQNEAQLEKSRLLSDRFSAERPKGSFSTLEIQRTEQGDSAMYLCASSPDVSTGELFFGEGSRLTVL.

As concerns this clonotype: At one end, the junction sequence differs from germline, possibly due to a read error. DNA for the CDR3: TGTGCTAGCAGCCCCTTACCGGGACAGGGATCCACCTTGGGACAAGCTAACTATGGCTACACCTTC. Protein: CASSPLPGQGSTLGQANYGYTF. V is TRBV7-7 and J is TRBJ1-2; 9 bases fit TRBD1. CDR1 is SSHAT and CDR2 is FNYEAQ in the germline V gene (reference sequence). The CDR3 is 22 amino acids.

This clonotype came up a few times. J is TRBJ2-4 and V is TRBV12-3 or TRBV12-4; D gene uncertain. The CDR3 is 15 amino acids. V dropped 6 bases and J dropped 0 bases, with 12 bases sitting between them. The CDR3 spells CASSYYTEAKNIQYF. The CDR3 DNA is TGTGCCAGCAGCTACTACACCGAAGCCAAAAACATTCAGTACTTC.

Ten or more counts support this clonotype. The J gene is TRBJ2-3, the V gene TRBV7-6; 9 bases map to TRBD1. Germline V gene data show CDR1 as SGHVS and CDR2 as FNYEAQ. The V gene end was trimmed by 3 bases and the J gene end by 1 base; junction bases not matched to a gene: 2. The length of the CDR3 is 15 residues. CDR3 in DNA: TGTGCCAGCAGCTTTCGACAGGGGGGCACAGATACGCAGTATTTT. This gives the protein CASSFRQGGTDTQYF. The full variable domain, in which reference TRBV7-6 and TRBJ2-3 provide the parts outside the CDR3, is GAGVSQSPRYKVTKRGQDVALRCDPISGHVSLYWYRQALGQGPEFLTYFNYEAQQDKSGLPNDRFSAERPEGSISTLTIQRTEQRDSAMYRCASSFRQGGTDTQYFGPGTRLTVL.

This clonotype was seen more than once but under ten times. The chain is built from TRBV6-5 and TRBJ2-3; 8 bases are a match to TRBD2. The CDR3 is made up of 17 amino acids. The germline CDR1 and CDR2 sequences are MNHEY and SVGAGI. The V segment lost 4 bases and the J segment 2 bases; nucleotides outside the gene matches: 11. This CDR3 is CASSLAGPLIITDTQYF. The CDR3, as DNA: TGTGCCAGCAGTTTAGCGGGGCCGCTCATTATCACAGATACGCAGTATTTT.

A note on this clonotype: An end of the junction differs from the germline gene, which may be a read error. J is TRBJ2-1 and V is TRBV19, with D tentatively TRBD2 (6 bases). CDR1 LNHDA and CDR2 SQIVND come from the germline V gene (reference sequence). The CDR3 is 13 residues long. The CDR3 DNA reads TGTGTCAGTAGCCCGCGGGGCTCCAATGAGCAGTTCTTC. It codes for CVSSPRGSNEQFF.

V usage is TRBV27 and J usage is TRBJ1-1; no clear D. V dropped 0 bases and J dropped 6 bases, with 17 bases sitting between them. Germline assignment: CDR1 MNHEY and CDR2 SMNVEV (reference sequence). The CDR3 sequence is 16 residues long. Here the CDR3 DNA reads TGTGCCAGCAGTTTATCCCCCCCACAAGGGTTGCCTGAAGCTTTCTTT. It translates to CASSLSPPQGLPEAFF.

The chain joins TRBV6-5 to TRBJ2-1; D is ambiguous. Germline V gives CDR1 MNHEY, CDR2 SVGAGI. V was pared by 0 bases and J by 7 bases, with 13 bases between. This CDR3 is 15 amino acids long. CDR3 nucleotides: TGTGCCAGCAGTTACTCGGGGTCATACGGGAATGAGCAGTTCTTC. This translates into CASSYSGSYGNEQFF.

The chain couples TRBV7-9 to TRBJ2-7; TRBD1 agrees at 12 bases. V lost 4 bases, J lost 1 base, and 2 bases stayed unmatched. The germline CDR1 and CDR2 sequences are SEHNR and FQNEAQ (reference sequence). This CDR3 has 15 residues. This chain's CDR3 is CASSSGQGASYEQYV. In nucleotides, the CDR3 is TGTGCCAGCAGCTCGGGACAGGGGGCGTCCTACGAGCAGTACGTC.

CDR3 amino acids: CASSQGLNSGNTIYF. The CDR3 DNA follows: TGTGCCAGCAGCCAAGGACTGAACTCTGGAAACACCATATATTTT. This sequence joins TRBV9 and TRBJ1-3, with D unresolved. The V gene lost 4 bases and the J gene lost 0 bases, with 11 bases spanning the gap. The germline gives CDR1 SGDLS, CDR2 YYNGEE. The CDR3 extends over 15 amino acids.

This clonotype was picked up a small number of times. The CDR3 coding sequence is TGTGCCAGCTCCCTGGGACAGGTCACCGGGGAGCTGTTTTTT. Encoded protein: CASSLGQVTGELFF. The chain joins TRBV6-6 to TRBJ2-2; 8 bases map to TRBD1. This CDR3 is 14 amino acids long. Trimming at V came to 8 bases and at J to 4 bases, leaving 6 bases not matched to a gene. Germline V gene lookup returns CDR1 MNHNY and CDR2 SVGAGI (reference sequence).

This clonotype showed up just a few times. The rearrangement joins TRBV6-2 or TRBV6-3 to TRBJ2-7, with TRBD1 matching 10 bases. Germline CDR1 and CDR2: MNHEY and SVGEGT. This CDR3 spans 14 amino acids. With V trimmed by 9 bases and J by 2 bases, 7 bases remained unmatched. CDR3 bases: TGTGCCAGTGCGCCGGGGACAGGGGCCTACGAGCAGTACGTC. It specifies CASAPGTGAYEQYV.

Details on this clonotype: A read error may produce the germline difference seen at one junction end. The J gene is TRBJ2-1, the V gene TRBV10-3; possible D gene TRBD2, 5 bases. The CDR3 totals 16 residues. From germline, CDR1 is ENHRY and CDR2 SYGVKD. The CDR3 DNA reads TGTGCCATGAGTGAGGGCTCAAGAAGCTCCTACAATGAGCAGTTCTTC. Translation gives CAMSEGSRSSYNEQFF.

There are a few counts of this clonotype. The chain combines TRBV20-1 with TRBJ2-2; 11 positions agree with TRBD1. Losses at the gene ends were 6 bases for V and 3 bases for J; bases not matched to a gene: 9. The CDR3 has 16 amino acids. CDR1 is DFQATT and CDR2 is SNEGSKA in the germline V gene (reference sequence). In DNA, the CDR3 is TGCAGTGCCGCCGGACAGGGGGCCGTGGACACCGGGGAGCTGTTTTTT. Translating it yields CSAAGQGAVDTGELFF.

This rearrangement joins TRBV6-5 to TRBJ1-2, with D possibly matching TRBD1 (6 bases). This CDR3 is built from 15 residues. Per germline, CDR1 MNHEY and CDR2 SVGAGI. V lost 8 bases, J lost 1 base, and 17 bases lay in between. Here the CDR3 reads CASHSGDIHNYGYTF. CDR3 DNA sequence: TGTGCCAGCCACTCGGGGGACATCCATAACTATGGCTACACCTTC.

This chain links TRBV13 with TRBJ2-1, with 9 bases fitting TRBD1. V shed 3 bases and J 2 bases; nucleotides not matched to a gene: 2. The CDR3 runs 15 residues. Germline loops: CDR1 PRHDT, CDR2 FYEKMQ (reference sequence). The CDR3 loop reads CASSFDRGAYNEQFF. The DNA of the CDR3 is TGTGCCAGCAGCTTCGACAGGGGGGCCTACAATGAGCAGTTCTTC.

The chain couples TRBV27 to TRBJ2-5; 8 nucleotides agree with TRBD2. The CDR3 loop spans 16 amino acids. Losses at the gene ends were 1 base for V and 5 bases for J; bases not matched to a gene: 9. From germline, CDR1 is MNHEY and CDR2 SMNVEV (reference sequence). The CDR3 sequence is CASSLWRGAEEETQYF. The CDR3 DNA reads as TGTGCCAGCAGTTTATGGCGGGGGGCGGAGGAGGAGACCCAGTACTTC.

This clonotype was seen only a few times. In DNA, the CDR3 is TGTGCCAGTAGGAGGACAGGCCTCGTCGGCTACACCTTC. It encodes CASRRTGLVGYTF. V usage is TRBV19 and J usage is TRBJ1-2, with 7 bases fitting TRBD1. The CDR3 spans 13 residues. With 6 bases clipped from V and 8 bases from J, the junction kept 9 bases outside the gene matches. Germline V gene data show CDR1 as LNHDA and CDR2 as SQIVND (reference sequence).

The rearrangement links TRBV12-3 or TRBV12-4 to TRBJ1-2, with TRBD1 as a possible D gene (6 bases). The CDR3 is 16 amino acids. The V gene lost 1 base and the J gene lost 5 bases, with 17 bases spanning the gap. The CDR3 DNA follows: TGTGCCAGCAGTTTAGGGGTACAGGGTGGATGGTATGGCTACACCTTC. It translates to CASSLGVQGGWYGYTF.

This clonotype was recorded a few times. The chain recombines TRBV4-2 with TRBJ2-7; 7 bases fit TRBD1. J gave up 5 bases and V 1 base, and 14 bases lay outside the gene matches. Per the germline V gene, CDR1 is LGHNA and CDR2 is YNFKEQ. This CDR3 region has 17 residues. The CDR3 here is CASSQGMNADRLDEQYF. The DNA for the CDR3 is TGTGCCAGCAGCCAAGGGATGAACGCGGACAGGCTAGACGAGCAGTACTTC.

This clonotype appeared a few times. This chain uses TRBV7-8 with TRBJ1-4; tentatively, D is TRBD1 (5 bases). Per germline, CDR1 SGHVS and CDR2 FQNEAQ. The ends were cut back, 7 bases at V and 6 bases at J, with 12 bases in the middle. The CDR3 spans 13 residues. The CDR3 loop is CASTGTEDEKLFF. The CDR3 bases are TGTGCCAGCACCGGGACGGAGGATGAAAAACTGTTTTTT.

This clonotype was counted between two and nine times. With a much larger clone just one base away, this may be a read error. The chain uses TRBV28 and TRBJ1-5, with unresolved D. This CDR3 is 14 amino acids long. The germline gives CDR1 MDHEN, CDR2 SYDVKM. The V end lost 2 bases, the J end lost 1 base, and 6 bases lay between the germline ends. CDR3 sequence reads: CASSLGMSNQPQHF. The CDR3 DNA reads TGTGCCAGCAGTTTAGGGATGAGCAATCAGCCCCAGCATTTT.

This clonotype was found a few times. The gene calls are TRBV15 and TRBJ2-2; D is unresolved. The CDR3 consists of 14 residues. Between the trimmed V and J ends, which lost 0 bases and 5 bases, there was a span of 7 bases. CDR1 and CDR2 (germline): LNHNV, YYDKDF (reference sequence). This CDR3 is CATSRDLGTGELFF. Written as DNA, the CDR3 is TGTGCCACCAGCAGAGATCTGGGAACCGGGGAGCTGTTTTTT.

This clonotype was seen a few times. The V and J genes are TRBV4-1 and TRBJ2-1; the match to TRBD2 covers 10 bases. CDR1 and CDR2 (germline): MGHRA, YSYEKL. CDR3 length: 16 residues. V trimming: 1 base; J trimming: 2 bases; junction bases outside the gene matches: 2. The CDR3 sequence is CASSQVSGGPYNEQFF. DNA of the CDR3: TGCGCCAGCAGCCAAGTTAGCGGGGGGCCCTACAATGAGCAGTTCTTC.